Below, 5 T cell receptor beta chains from the same sample are listed, as sequenced in a study of cytomegalovirus exposure and HLA in healthy donors. The study ran its PCR with 60 Vbeta and 13 Jbeta primers. Sequencing used immunoSEQ multiplex PCR; TCRdb keeps in-frame clones, though not all of them. The sample lists roughly 150,000 clones; about four fifths were seen once. Sequenced sample: PBMCs. The source is a man aged 30 to 39 in good health and CMV-seropositive.

The CDR3 loop is CASSPPGGEKLFF. CDR3 DNA: TGTGCCAGTAGTCCCCCGGGGGGAGAAAAACTGTTTTTT. The rearrangement joins TRBV19 to TRBJ1-4, with D possibly being TRBD1 (5 bases). With 5 bases removed from V and 8 bases from J, the gap between germline ends came to 12 bases. Germline V gives CDR1 LNHDA, CDR2 SQIVND (reference sequence). This CDR3 has 13 residues.

V and J are TRBV15 and TRBJ1-5, with D maybe TRBD1 (6 bases). V lost 5 bases and J lost 0, with 11 bases in between. The CDR3 runs to 15 residues. Germline-derived CDR1 and CDR2 are LNHNV and YYDKDF (reference sequence). CDR3 sequence: CATSPRQVSNQPQHF. The DNA of the CDR3 is TGTGCCACCAGCCCTAGACAGGTTAGCAATCAGCCCCAGCATTTT.

The chain recombines TRBV4-1 with TRBJ2-2; D might be TRBD2 (5 bases). Trimming removed 1 base at V and 0 bases at J, with 9 bases between. The CDR3 contains 16 residues. The germline V gene encodes CDR1 MGHRA and CDR2 YSYEKL. The CDR3 loop is CASSQVIATNTGELFF. The DNA of the CDR3 is TGCGCCAGCAGCCAAGTTATAGCGACGAACACCGGGGAGCTGTTTTTT.

This clone was seen a few times. The chain couples TRBV28 to TRBJ2-7; D not resolved. CDR3 length: 12 amino acids. CDR1 and CDR2 from the germline V gene are MDHEN and SYDVKM. The ends were cut back, 5 bases at V and 4 bases at J, with 9 bases in the middle. CDR3 sequence: CASSPPGYEQYF. CDR3 coding DNA: TGTGCCAGCAGTCCCCCGGGTTACGAGCAGTACTTC.

The table lists this clone with a count of one. This CDR3 is also generated by other DNA sequences in the sample. The CDR3 spells CASSLARGLYEQYF. In nucleotides, the CDR3 is TGTGCCAGCAGTCTTGCTCGAGGACTCTACGAGCAGTACTTC. J is TRBJ2-7 and V is TRBV11-2; possible D gene TRBD2, 5 bases. V was shortened by 6 bases and J by 3 bases, with 15 bases between the two germline ends. This CDR3 has 14 amino acids. The V gene's germline CDR1 is SGHAT and CDR2 FQNNGV.